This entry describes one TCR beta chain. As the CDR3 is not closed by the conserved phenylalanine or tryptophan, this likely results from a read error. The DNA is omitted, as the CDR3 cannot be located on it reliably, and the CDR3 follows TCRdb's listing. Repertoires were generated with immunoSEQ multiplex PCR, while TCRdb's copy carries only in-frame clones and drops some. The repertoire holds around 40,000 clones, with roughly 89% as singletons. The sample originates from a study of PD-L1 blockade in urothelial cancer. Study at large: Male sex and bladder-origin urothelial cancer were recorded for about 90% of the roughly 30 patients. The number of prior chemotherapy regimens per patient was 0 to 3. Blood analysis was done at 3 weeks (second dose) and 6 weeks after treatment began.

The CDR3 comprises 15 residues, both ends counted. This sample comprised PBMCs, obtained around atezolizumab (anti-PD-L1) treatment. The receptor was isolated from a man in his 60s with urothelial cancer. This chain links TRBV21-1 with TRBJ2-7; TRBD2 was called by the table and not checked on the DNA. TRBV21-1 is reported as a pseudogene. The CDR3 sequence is CASSKEGRMQARHPD.